The rows below give T cell receptor beta chains drawn from one sample of a study of cytomegalovirus exposure and HLA in healthy donors. The repertoire was sequenced with immunoSEQ multiplex PCR; TCRdb's copy has only in-frame clones and lacks some. The sample has fewer than 150,000 clones, approximately 70% seen once. Sequencing used PBMCs. These TCRs come from a woman in her twenties or thirties in good health and CMV-seronegative. Each CDR3 is given without its conserved first and last residue.

v_call: TRBV2
j_call: TRBJ1-5
cdr3_aa: ASSDREVYQPQH

v_call: TRBV5-1
j_call: TRBJ2-5
cdr3_aa: ASRHNTGPQETRY

v_call: TRBV4-1
j_call: TRBJ1-5
cdr3_aa: ASSQEYVQGRQPQH

v_call: TRBV28
j_call: TRBJ1-2
cdr3_aa: ASSLSAAGVGYT

v_call: TRBV7-2
j_call: TRBJ1-5
cdr3_aa: ASSLITGPGRNQPQH

v_call: TRBV11-2
j_call: TRBJ2-7
cdr3_aa: ASSSSSGSGYEQY

v_call: TRBV2
j_call: TRBJ1-1
cdr3_aa: ASSDRGWTEAF

v_call: TRBV9
j_call: TRBJ2-5
cdr3_aa: ASSASRTSEETQY

v_call: TRBV7-4
j_call: TRBJ1-5
cdr3_aa: ASSLEYGQGAQPQH

v_call: TRBV28
j_call: TRBJ2-5
cdr3_aa: ASSLAAGVQTQY

v_call: TRBV10-2
j_call: TRBJ1-1
cdr3_aa: ASSSQPGTPEAF

v_call: TRBV6-5
j_call: TRBJ1-1
cdr3_aa: ASSYDTLNTEAF

v_call: TRBV18
j_call: TRBJ2-5
cdr3_aa: ASSPILDPRETQY

v_call: TRBV6-5
j_call: TRBJ2-7
cdr3_aa: ASSYQAGAYEQY

v_call: TRBV5-8
j_call: TRBJ2-3
cdr3_aa: ASSLGLAGGNTQY

v_call: TRBV28
j_call: TRBJ1-4
cdr3_aa: ASSSAGQGDSTNEKLF

v_call: TRBV18
j_call: TRBJ1-4
cdr3_aa: ASSPTGLPNNEKLF

v_call: TRBV10-3
j_call: TRBJ2-2
cdr3_aa: AIGATSPNTGELF

v_call: TRBV19
j_call: TRBJ2-2
cdr3_aa: ASSLVGGGAGELF

v_call: TRBV28
j_call: TRBJ1-4
cdr3_aa: ASSTTGATTNEKLF

v_call: TRBV27
j_call: TRBJ1-2
cdr3_aa: ASTHIAGGPYGYT

v_call: TRBV7-2
j_call: TRBJ2-5
cdr3_aa: ASSPPGLAGPKETQY

v_call: TRBV7-9
j_call: TRBJ2-2
cdr3_aa: ASSLTWTAGELF

v_call: TRBV5-1
j_call: TRBJ1-4
cdr3_aa: ASSLARANEKLF

v_call: TRBV13
j_call: TRBJ2-7
cdr3_aa: ASSYRDISYEQY

v_call: TRBV4-1
j_call: TRBJ2-2
cdr3_aa: ASSRSHPSSANTGELF

v_call: TRBV25-1
j_call: TRBJ2-3
cdr3_aa: ASEFGGADTQY

v_call: TRBV5-6
j_call: TRBJ1-4
cdr3_aa: ASSLAGAGVNEKLF

v_call: TRBV27
j_call: TRBJ2-3
cdr3_aa: ASSNRADTQY

v_call: TRBV25-1
j_call: TRBJ2-1
cdr3_aa: APILQRGPYNEQF

v_call: TRBV2
j_call: TRBJ2-5
cdr3_aa: ASSSQGGAQETQY

v_call: TRBV28
j_call: TRBJ1-5
cdr3_aa: ASSLEMVGNQPQH

v_call: TRBV5-6
j_call: TRBJ2-6
cdr3_aa: ASSLHGLLT

v_call: TRBV6-5
j_call: TRBJ2-7
cdr3_aa: ASSPNGQEYEQY

v_call: TRBV6-4
j_call: TRBJ2-4
cdr3_aa: ASSETGQGNIQY

v_call: TRBV28
j_call: TRBJ2-5
cdr3_aa: ASSSSGLDPLKEQY

v_call: TRBV11-2
j_call: TRBJ2-5
cdr3_aa: ASSLEASGGETQY

v_call: TRBV2
j_call: TRBJ2-3
cdr3_aa: ASTTGDTDTQY

v_call: TRBV5-1
j_call: TRBJ2-5
cdr3_aa: ASSFQGQGKETQY

v_call: TRBV19
j_call: TRBJ1-5
cdr3_aa: ASTLSGTDNQPQH

v_call: TRBV7-7
j_call: TRBJ2-1
cdr3_aa: ASSLASGNEQF

v_call: TRBV19
j_call: TRBJ2-2
cdr3_aa: ASSGLFRVLF

v_call: TRBV19
j_call: TRBJ2-3
cdr3_aa: ASSILAGVESTDTQY

v_call: TRBV5-4
j_call: TRBJ1-1
cdr3_aa: ASSLGEVGRVNTEAF

v_call: TRBV5-1
j_call: TRBJ1-1
cdr3_aa: ASSRDTNTEAF

v_call: TRBV21-1
j_call: TRBJ2-1
cdr3_aa: ASKGTSGYDERF

v_call: TRBV4-1
j_call: TRBJ1-6
cdr3_aa: ASSQGNRDVSPLH